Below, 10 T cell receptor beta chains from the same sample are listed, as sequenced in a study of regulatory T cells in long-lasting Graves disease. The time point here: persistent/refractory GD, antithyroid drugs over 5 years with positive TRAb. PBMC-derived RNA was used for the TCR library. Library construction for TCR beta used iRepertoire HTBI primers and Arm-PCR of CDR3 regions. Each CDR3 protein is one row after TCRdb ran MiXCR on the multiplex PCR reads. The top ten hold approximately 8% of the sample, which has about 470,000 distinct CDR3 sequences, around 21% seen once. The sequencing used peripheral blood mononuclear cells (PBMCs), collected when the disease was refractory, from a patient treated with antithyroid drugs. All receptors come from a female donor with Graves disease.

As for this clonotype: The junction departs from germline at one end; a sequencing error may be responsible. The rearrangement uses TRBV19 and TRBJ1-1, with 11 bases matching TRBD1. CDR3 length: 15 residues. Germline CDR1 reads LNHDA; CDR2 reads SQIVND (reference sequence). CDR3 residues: CTSTRSGQGDAEAFF. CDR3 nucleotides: TGTACCAGTACCCGATCGGGACAGGGGGATGCTGAAGCTTTCTTT.

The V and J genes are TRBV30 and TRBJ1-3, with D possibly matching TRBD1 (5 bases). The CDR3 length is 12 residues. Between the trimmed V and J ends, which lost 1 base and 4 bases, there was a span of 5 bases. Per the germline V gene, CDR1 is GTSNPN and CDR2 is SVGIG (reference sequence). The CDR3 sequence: CAWSGQGNTIYF. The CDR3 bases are TGTGCCTGGAGTGGACAGGGAAACACCATATATTTT.

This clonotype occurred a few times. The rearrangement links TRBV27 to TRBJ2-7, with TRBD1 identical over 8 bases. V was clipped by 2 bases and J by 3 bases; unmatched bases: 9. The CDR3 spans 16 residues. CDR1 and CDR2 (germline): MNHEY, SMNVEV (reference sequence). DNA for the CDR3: TGTGCCAGCAGTTTAGGTCAGACAGGGGCCCTCTACGAGCAGTACTTC. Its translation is CASSLGQTGALYEQYF.

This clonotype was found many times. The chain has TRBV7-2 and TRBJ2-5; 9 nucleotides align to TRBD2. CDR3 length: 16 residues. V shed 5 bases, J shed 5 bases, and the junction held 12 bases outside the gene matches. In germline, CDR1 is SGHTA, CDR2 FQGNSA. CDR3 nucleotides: TGTGCCAGCAGCCTCACCCCAGCGGGAGGTCGGGAGACCCAGTACTTC. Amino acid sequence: CASSLTPAGGRETQYF.

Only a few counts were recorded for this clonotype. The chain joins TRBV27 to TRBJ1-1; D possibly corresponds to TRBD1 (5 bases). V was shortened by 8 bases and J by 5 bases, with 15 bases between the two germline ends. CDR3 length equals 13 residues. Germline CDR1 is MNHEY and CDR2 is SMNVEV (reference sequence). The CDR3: CASWGYPGTEAFF. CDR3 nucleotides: TGTGCCAGCTGGGGATACCCAGGGACTGAAGCTTTCTTT.

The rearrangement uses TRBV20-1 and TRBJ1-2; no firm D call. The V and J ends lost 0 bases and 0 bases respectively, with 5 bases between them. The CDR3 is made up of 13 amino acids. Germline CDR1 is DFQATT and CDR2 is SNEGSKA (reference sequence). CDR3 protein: CSARDEANYGYTF. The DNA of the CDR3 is TGCAGTGCTAGAGACGAAGCTAACTATGGCTACACCTTC.

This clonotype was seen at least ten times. The CDR3 nucleotides read TGTGCCAGCAGTCTGACTATCACCGGGGAGCTGTTTTTT. Its translation is CASSLTITGELFF. V is TRBV11-3 and J is TRBJ2-2; D may be TRBD2 (5 bases). V gave up 6 bases and J gave up 4 bases, with 9 bases separating them. Germline loops: CDR1 SGHNT, CDR2 YENEEA. This CDR3 region has 13 residues.

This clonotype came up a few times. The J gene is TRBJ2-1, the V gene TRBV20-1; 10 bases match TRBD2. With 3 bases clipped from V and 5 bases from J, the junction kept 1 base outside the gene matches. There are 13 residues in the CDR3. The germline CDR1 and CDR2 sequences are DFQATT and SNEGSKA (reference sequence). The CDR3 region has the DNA TGCAGTGCTAGGGGACTAGCGCACAATGAGCAGTTCTTC. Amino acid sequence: CSARGLAHNEQFF.

CDR3 nucleotide sequence: TGTGCCAGCAGCCAAGACGGGGGGAGGGCCTCCGAGCAGTACTTC. Translating gives CASSQDGGRASEQYF. The chain combines TRBV14 with TRBJ2-7, with TRBD2 identical over 7 bases. Germline-derived CDR1 and CDR2 are SGHDN and FVKESK. The CDR3 loop spans 15 amino acids. After removal of 0 bases from V and 6 bases from J, the junction contained 8 bases not matched to a gene. Full variable domain (rest looked up from reference TRBV14 and TRBJ2-7): EAGVTQFPSHSVIEKGQTVTLRCDPISGHDNLYWYRRVMGKEIKFLLHFVKESKQDESGMPNNRFLAERTGGTYSTLKVQPAELEDSGVYFCASSQDGGRASEQYFGPGTRLTVT.

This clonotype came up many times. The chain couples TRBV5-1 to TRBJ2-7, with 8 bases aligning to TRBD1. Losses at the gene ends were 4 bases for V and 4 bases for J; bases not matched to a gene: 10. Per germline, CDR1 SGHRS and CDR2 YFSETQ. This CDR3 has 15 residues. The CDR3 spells CASSRKDRAVYEQYF. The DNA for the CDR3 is TGCGCCAGCAGCAGGAAGGACAGGGCGGTTTACGAGCAGTACTTC.